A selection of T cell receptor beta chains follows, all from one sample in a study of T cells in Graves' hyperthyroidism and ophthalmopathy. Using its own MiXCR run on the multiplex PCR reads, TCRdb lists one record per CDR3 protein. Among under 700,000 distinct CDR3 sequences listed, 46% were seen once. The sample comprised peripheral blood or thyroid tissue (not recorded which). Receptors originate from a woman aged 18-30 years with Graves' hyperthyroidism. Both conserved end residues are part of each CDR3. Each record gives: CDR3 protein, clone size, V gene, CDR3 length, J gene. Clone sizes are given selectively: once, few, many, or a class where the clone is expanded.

CDR3 protein: CASSESIHSYNSPLHF
clone size: .
V gene: TRBV9
CDR3 length: 16
J gene: TRBJ1-6

CDR3 protein: CSASLGQPNQPQHF
clone size: few
V gene: TRBV20-1
CDR3 length: 14
J gene: TRBJ1-5

CDR3 protein: CATSRGGREKLFF
clone size: once
V gene: TRBV15
CDR3 length: 13
J gene: TRBJ1-4

CDR3 protein: CASRVGRVGYGYTF
clone size: .
V gene: TRBV5-1
CDR3 length: 14
J gene: TRBJ1-2

CDR3 protein: CASKGITEAFF
clone size: few
V gene: TRBV9
CDR3 length: 11
J gene: TRBJ1-1

CDR3 protein: CSVSGGGEETQYF
clone size: .
V gene: TRBV29-1
CDR3 length: 13
J gene: TRBJ2-5

CDR3 protein: CASSIIGQLNEKLFF
clone size: .
V gene: TRBV6-1
CDR3 length: 15
J gene: TRBJ1-4

CDR3 protein: CATKQGAQYF
clone size: .
V gene: TRBV15
CDR3 length: 10
J gene: TRBJ2-5

CDR3 protein: CASSGPGNGYTF
clone size: once
V gene: TRBV2
CDR3 length: 12
J gene: TRBJ1-2

CDR3 protein: CATSYSAWGQETQYF
clone size: .
V gene: TRBV24-1
CDR3 length: 15
J gene: TRBJ2-5

CDR3 protein: CASSWDLDRPNTGELFF
clone size: .
V gene: TRBV6-2/TRBV6-3
CDR3 length: 17
J gene: TRBJ2-2

CDR3 protein: CSARQGNYGYTF
clone size: many
V gene: TRBV29-1
CDR3 length: 12
J gene: TRBJ1-2

CDR3 protein: CASMGYGSNTGELFF
clone size: .
V gene: TRBV2
CDR3 length: 15
J gene: TRBJ2-2

CDR3 protein: CATSRSQGQGNEKLFF
clone size: .
V gene: TRBV15
CDR3 length: 16
J gene: TRBJ1-4

CDR3 protein: CSATRGRRGTGEQYF
clone size: .
V gene: TRBV20-1
CDR3 length: 15
J gene: TRBJ2-7

CDR3 protein: CASSPSTVMNTEAFF
clone size: .
V gene: TRBV5-1
CDR3 length: 15
J gene: TRBJ1-1

CDR3 protein: CASSMRRSYNSPLHF
clone size: .
V gene: TRBV25-1
CDR3 length: 15
J gene: TRBJ1-6

CDR3 protein: CSARTGGIEYEQYF
clone size: .
V gene: TRBV20-1
CDR3 length: 14
J gene: TRBJ2-7

CDR3 protein: CASSLGTDQYSGYTF
clone size: .
V gene: TRBV7-9
CDR3 length: 15
J gene: TRBJ1-2

CDR3 protein: CASSEAGELFF
clone size: many
V gene: TRBV2
CDR3 length: 11
J gene: TRBJ2-2

CDR3 protein: CASSLGGQGEEKLFF
clone size: once
V gene: TRBV5-5
CDR3 length: 15
J gene: TRBJ1-4

CDR3 protein: CAISEGPNTEAFF
clone size: .
V gene: TRBV10-3
CDR3 length: 13
J gene: TRBJ1-1

CDR3 protein: CSVETGGPLETQYF
clone size: .
V gene: TRBV29-1
CDR3 length: 14
J gene: TRBJ2-5

CDR3 protein: CASSVAYRGLVEQYF
clone size: .
V gene: TRBV9
CDR3 length: 15
J gene: TRBJ2-7

CDR3 protein: CATHVGTEAFF
clone size: .
V gene: TRBV24-1
CDR3 length: 11
J gene: TRBJ1-1

CDR3 protein: CASRMGADGYTF
clone size: .
V gene: TRBV11-1
CDR3 length: 12
J gene: TRBJ1-2

CDR3 protein: CATSEAGTPTQETQYF
clone size: many
V gene: TRBV24-1
CDR3 length: 16
J gene: TRBJ2-5

CDR3 protein: CASSQGQLNTEAFF
clone size: few
V gene: TRBV9
CDR3 length: 14
J gene: TRBJ1-1

CDR3 protein: CSAPSGIVKTQYF
clone size: .
V gene: TRBV20-1
CDR3 length: 13
J gene: TRBJ2-5

CDR3 protein: CSAPPTGYGYTF
clone size: .
V gene: TRBV20-1
CDR3 length: 12
J gene: TRBJ1-2

CDR3 protein: CATRRAAYGYTF
clone size: many
V gene: TRBV10-2
CDR3 length: 12
J gene: TRBJ1-2

CDR3 protein: CASSARTSGRAQQETQYF
clone size: .
V gene: TRBV7-7
CDR3 length: 18
J gene: TRBJ2-5

CDR3 protein: CASNSGQLGYTF
clone size: once
V gene: TRBV25-1
CDR3 length: 12
J gene: TRBJ1-2

CDR3 protein: CASSQDRQGFGNTIYF
clone size: .
V gene: TRBV7-9
CDR3 length: 16
J gene: TRBJ1-3

CDR3 protein: CASSELDRRETQYF
clone size: .
V gene: TRBV6-1
CDR3 length: 14
J gene: TRBJ2-5

CDR3 protein: CASSFGTADNSPLHF
clone size: .
V gene: TRBV5-1
CDR3 length: 15
J gene: TRBJ1-6

CDR3 protein: CASSVVAGFSNQPQHF
clone size: few
V gene: TRBV9
CDR3 length: 16
J gene: TRBJ1-5

CDR3 protein: CSVGGVEGTEAFF
clone size: many
V gene: TRBV29-1
CDR3 length: 13
J gene: TRBJ1-1

CDR3 protein: CASSLARDDYGNQPQHF
clone size: .
V gene: TRBV11-1
CDR3 length: 17
J gene: TRBJ1-5